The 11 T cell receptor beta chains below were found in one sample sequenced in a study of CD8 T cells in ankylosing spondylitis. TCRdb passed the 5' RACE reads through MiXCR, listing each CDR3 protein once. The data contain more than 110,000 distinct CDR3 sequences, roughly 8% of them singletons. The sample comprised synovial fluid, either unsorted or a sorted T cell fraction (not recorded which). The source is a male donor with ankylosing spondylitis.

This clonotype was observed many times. The CDR3 here is CASSPNRGHSPLHF. In DNA, the CDR3 is TGTGCCAGCAGCCCAAACAGGGGACATTCACCCCTCCACTTT. The V gene is TRBV11-2, the J gene TRBJ1-6, with 7 bases matching TRBD1. CDR3 length equals 14 residues. V lost 5 bases and J lost 8; bases outside the gene matches: 6. CDR1 and CDR2 from the germline V gene are SGHAT and FQNNGV.

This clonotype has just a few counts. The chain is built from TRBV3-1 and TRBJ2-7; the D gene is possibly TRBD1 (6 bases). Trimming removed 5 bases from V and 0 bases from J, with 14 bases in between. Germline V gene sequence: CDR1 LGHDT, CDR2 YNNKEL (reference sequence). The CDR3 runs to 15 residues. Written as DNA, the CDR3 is TGTGCCAGCAGCTTGGTTGGGACACCCTCCTACGAGCAGTACTTC. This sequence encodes CASSLVGTPSYEQYF.

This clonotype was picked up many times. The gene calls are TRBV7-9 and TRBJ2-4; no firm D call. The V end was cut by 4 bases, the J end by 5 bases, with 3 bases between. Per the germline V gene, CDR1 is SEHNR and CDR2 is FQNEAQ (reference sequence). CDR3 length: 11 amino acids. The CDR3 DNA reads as TGTGCCAGCAGCTCGCAAAACATTCAGTACTTC. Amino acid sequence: CASSSQNIQYF.

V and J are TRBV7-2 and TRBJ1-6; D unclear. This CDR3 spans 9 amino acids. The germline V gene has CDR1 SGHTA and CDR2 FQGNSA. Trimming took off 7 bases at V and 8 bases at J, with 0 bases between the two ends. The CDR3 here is CASNSPLHF. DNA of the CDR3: TGTGCCAGCAATTCACCCCTCCACTTT.

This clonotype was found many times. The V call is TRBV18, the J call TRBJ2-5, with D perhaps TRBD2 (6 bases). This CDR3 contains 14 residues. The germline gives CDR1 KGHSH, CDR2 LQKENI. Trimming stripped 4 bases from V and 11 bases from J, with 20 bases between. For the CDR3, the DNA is TGTGCCAGCTCACTACTGGAAGGGGACTCAGCGCAGTACTTC. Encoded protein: CASSLLEGDSAQYF.

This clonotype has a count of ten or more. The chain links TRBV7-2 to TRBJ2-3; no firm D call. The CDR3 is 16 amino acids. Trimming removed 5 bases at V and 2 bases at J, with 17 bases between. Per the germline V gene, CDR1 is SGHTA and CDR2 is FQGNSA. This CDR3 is CASSKAGWSDTDTQYF. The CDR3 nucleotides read TGTGCCAGCAGCAAAGCCGGGTGGTCGGACACAGATACGCAGTATTTT.

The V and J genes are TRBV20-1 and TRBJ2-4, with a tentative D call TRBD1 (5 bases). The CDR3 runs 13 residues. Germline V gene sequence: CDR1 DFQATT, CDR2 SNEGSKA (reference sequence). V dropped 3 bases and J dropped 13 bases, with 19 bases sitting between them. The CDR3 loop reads CSARKGDRVGQYF. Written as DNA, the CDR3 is TGCAGTGCTAGGAAAGGGGATCGGGTAGGGCAGTACTTC.

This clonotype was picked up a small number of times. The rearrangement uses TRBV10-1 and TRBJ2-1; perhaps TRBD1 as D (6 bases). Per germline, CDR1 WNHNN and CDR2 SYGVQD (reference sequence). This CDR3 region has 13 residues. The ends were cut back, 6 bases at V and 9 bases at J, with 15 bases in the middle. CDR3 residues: CASSVTRGGEQFF. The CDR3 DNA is TGCGCCAGCAGCGTTACTAGAGGGGGTGAGCAGTTCTTC.

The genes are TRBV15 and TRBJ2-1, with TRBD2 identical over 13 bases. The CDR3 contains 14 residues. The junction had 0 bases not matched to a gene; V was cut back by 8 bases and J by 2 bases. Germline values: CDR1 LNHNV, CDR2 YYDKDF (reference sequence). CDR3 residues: CATGTSGTYNEQFF. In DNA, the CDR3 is TGTGCCACCGGGACTAGCGGGACCTACAATGAGCAGTTCTTC.

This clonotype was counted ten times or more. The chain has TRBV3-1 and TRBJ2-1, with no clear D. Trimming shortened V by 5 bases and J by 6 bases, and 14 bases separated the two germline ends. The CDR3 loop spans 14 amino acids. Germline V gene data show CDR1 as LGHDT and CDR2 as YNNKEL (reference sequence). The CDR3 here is CASSLNSLSNEQFF. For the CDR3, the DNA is TGTGCCAGCAGCTTGAATAGTCTGTCCAATGAGCAGTTCTTC.

The CDR3 DNA reads as TGTGCCAGTAAGGCCGAGGGTGGTGGCTACACCTTC. This translates into CASKAEGGGYTF. The rearrangement uses TRBV19 and TRBJ1-2, with no clear D. Germline V gives CDR1 LNHDA, CDR2 SQIVND (reference sequence). The CDR3 covers 12 residues. The V end was cut by 7 bases, the J end by 7 bases, with 13 bases between.